The clone carrying this TCR beta chain came up a few times. Its cognate antigen is unknown. The CDR3 is made up of 14 amino acids. Trimming removed 6 bases at V and 7 bases at J, with 19 bases between. Germline V lookup: CDR1 MNHEY, CDR2 SVGAGI. Combining a sample-barcoded 5' primer with a J-beta primer mix, a second PCR ran for roughly 7 to 12 cycles. One entry per CDR3 protein results from TCRdb running MiXCR on the 5' RACE reads. The sample includes approximately 800,000 distinct CDR3 sequences, around 36% of them seen just once. This record belongs to a study of blood T cells in healthy people across ages. Study outcomes and limitations: Not knowing donor CMV status may have confounded expanded clonotype changes.

The specimen sequenced was blood. The gene calls are TRBV6-5 and TRBJ2-7; the D is unclear. The clonotype comes from a young man in good health. CDR3 DNA: TGTGCCAGCAGCCGCGGAGACGAGTACAATGAGCAGTACTTC. Its translation: CASSRGDEYNEQYF.